Below are 15 T cell receptor beta chains sequenced from a single sample in a study of cytomegalovirus exposure and HLA in healthy donors. PCR used 60 Vbeta primers and 13 Jbeta primers. The protocol was immunoSEQ multiplex PCR, while the TCRdb copy is restricted to in-frame clones and leaves out a portion. The sample includes 110,000 to 150,000 clones, about 75% seen only once; the top ten take about 1.8%. Sequenced sample: PBMCs. These TCRs come from a woman under 40 in good health and CMV-seronegative.

V and J are TRBV6-4 and TRBJ2-7, with 7 bases aligning to TRBD1. The CDR3 has 15 amino acids. Per germline, CDR1 MRHNA and CDR2 SNTAGT. J was trimmed by 3 bases and V by 2 bases; bases with no gene match: 7. The CDR3 DNA reads TGTGCCAGCAGTGACGCGTCGGGACAGAGCTACGAGCAGTACTTC. It specifies CASSDASGQSYEQYF.

The CDR3 DNA reads TGTGCCAGCAGCAGGTGGACAGGGTCTAGCTCTGGGGCCAACGTCCTGACTTTC. Its protein is CASSRWTGSSSGANVLTF. The chain has TRBV7-8 and TRBJ2-6; 8 bases are a match to TRBD1. This CDR3 region has 18 residues. Germline V gives CDR1 SGHVS, CDR2 FQNEAQ. The V gene end was trimmed by 5 bases and the J gene end by 0 bases; junction bases not matched to a gene: 9. Full variable domain (rest looked up from reference TRBV7-8 and TRBJ2-6): GAGVSQSPRYKVAKRGQDVALRCDPISGHVSLFWYQQALGQGPEFLTYFQNEAQLDKSGLPSDRFFAERPEGSVSTLKIQRTQQEDSAVYLCASSRWTGSSSGANVLTFGAGSRLTVL.

V and J are TRBV2 and TRBJ2-7; weak D call: TRBD1 (5 bases). The CDR3 consists of 14 residues. Germline V CDR1 and CDR2: SNHLY, FYNNEI. Deletions cut 0 bases from V and 0 bases from J, with 6 bases between. The CDR3 sequence is CASSEAGASYEQYF. CDR3 bases: TGTGCCAGCAGTGAAGCTGGGGCCTCCTACGAGCAGTACTTC. Supplemented by reference TRBV2 and TRBJ2-7, the full variable domain reads EPEVTQTPSHQVTQMGQEVILRCVPISNHLYFYWYRQILGQKVEFLVSFYNNEISEKSEIFDDQFSVERPDGSNFTLKIRSTKLEDSAMYFCASSEAGASYEQYFGPGTRLTVT.

This clone was observed a handful of times. The rearrangement uses TRBV29-1 and TRBJ1-2; D not resolved. The V gene lost 4 bases and the J gene lost 6 bases, with 15 bases spanning the gap. Germline CDR1 reads SQVTM; CDR2 reads ANQGSEA. The CDR3 has 13 amino acids. In DNA, the CDR3 is TGCAGCGTTGGAGAGGTCCCGCGGGATGGCTACACCTTC. Translation gives CSVGEVPRDGYTF. The whole variable domain, remainder taken from reference TRBV29-1 and TRBJ1-2, is SAVISQKPSRDICQRGTSLTIQCQVDSQVTMMFWYRQQPGQSLTLIATANQGSEATYESGFVIDKFPISRPNLTFSTLTVSNMSPEDSSIYLCSVGEVPRDGYTFGSGTRLTVV.

The chain couples TRBV5-1 to TRBJ1-1, with 7 bases aligning to TRBD1. Germline V gives CDR1 SGHRS, CDR2 YFSETQ. There are 16 residues in the CDR3. Unmatched junction bases numbered 9, after V lost 4 bases and J lost 0 bases. CDR3 region: CASSHGTELMNTEAFF. CDR3 nucleotide sequence: TGCGCCAGCAGCCACGGGACAGAACTTATGAACACTGAAGCTTTCTTT.

This chain uses TRBV7-2 with TRBJ1-2, with D maybe TRBD1 (6 bases). V lost 4 bases and J lost 1, with 7 bases in between. Germline V gene data show CDR1 as SGHTA and CDR2 as FQGNSA. The CDR3 contains 13 residues. This CDR3 reads CASSSRGNYGYTF. The CDR3 coding sequence is TGTGCCAGCAGCTCCAGGGGTAACTATGGCTACACCTTC.

This clone was picked up a small number of times. The CDR3 here is CASSLETGGYNEQFF. In DNA form, the CDR3 reads TGTGCCAGCAGCTTAGAAACGGGGGGGTACAATGAGCAGTTCTTC. The chain employs TRBV11-2 and TRBJ2-1; 8 positions match TRBD2. V trimming: 0 bases; J trimming: 4 bases; junction bases outside the gene matches: 2. The CDR3 has 15 residues. CDR1 SGHAT and CDR2 FQNNGV come from the germline V gene.

Comments on this clone: Other nucleotide sequences in the sample specify the same CDR3. This chain connects TRBV6-5 to TRBJ1-5; D is possibly TRBD1 (5 bases). CDR3 length equals 15 residues. The germline CDR1 and CDR2 sequences are MNHEY and SVGAGI. Trimming cost V 2 bases and J 0 bases, with 8 bases left between them. The CDR3 reads CASSYRGGSNQPQHF. The DNA for the CDR3 is TGTGCCAGCAGTTACAGGGGAGGTAGCAATCAGCCCCAGCATTTT.

The chain joins TRBV5-1 to TRBJ2-1; TRBD1 matches 8 bases. The germline gives CDR1 SGHRS, CDR2 YFSETQ. The CDR3 is made up of 16 amino acids. J gave up 7 bases and V 3 bases, and 12 bases lay outside the gene matches. CDR3: CASSSPRDRGRNEQFF. The CDR3 DNA reads as TGCGCCAGCAGCTCGCCTCGTGACAGGGGAAGAAATGAGCAGTTCTTC.

This clone was recorded only once. The chain has TRBV30 and TRBJ2-1, with 10 bases fitting TRBD2. Germline CDR1 GTSNPN, CDR2 SVGIG (reference sequence). The CDR3 is 17 amino acids. Germline trimming cut 3 bases from V and 10 bases from J; bases unmatched to any gene: 18. This chain's CDR3 is CAWSQRRAGGPYREQFF. CDR3 bases: TGTGCCTGGAGCCAAAGACGAGCGGGGGGGCCATACCGGGAGCAGTTCTTC.

J is TRBJ2-7 and V is TRBV29-1; TRBD2 might be the D (6 bases). Germline assignment: CDR1 SQVTM and CDR2 ANQGSEA. There are 14 residues in the CDR3. V lost 6 bases and J 0 bases, leaving 15 bases between the germline ends. Here the CDR3 reads CSVRAEGHSYEQYF. CDR3 in DNA: TGCAGCGTCCGCGCGGAGGGGCACTCCTACGAGCAGTACTTC.

V is TRBV11-2 and J is TRBJ2-7; D possibly corresponds to TRBD1 (6 bases). Germline values: CDR1 SGHAT, CDR2 FQNNGV. The CDR3 runs 14 residues. V lost 2 bases and J 3 bases, leaving 11 bases between the germline ends. CDR3 amino acids: CASSLSGRGYEQYF. The CDR3 DNA follows: TGTGCCAGCAGCTTATCGGGCAGGGGCTACGAGCAGTACTTC.

V usage is TRBV5-1 and J usage is TRBJ1-2; TRBD1 matches 10 bases. Germline CDR1 reads SGHRS; CDR2 reads YFSETQ. Losses at the gene ends were 4 bases for V and 12 bases for J; bases not matched to a gene: 9. CDR3 length: 13 amino acids. The DNA for the CDR3 is TGCGCCAGCAGCGAAACCGGGACAGGGGTCAACACCTTC. As protein: CASSETGTGVNTF.

The chain combines TRBV5-4 with TRBJ2-1; D not certain. The germline V gene has CDR1 SGHNT and CDR2 YYREEE (reference sequence). The CDR3 is made up of 14 amino acids. The V end lost 2 bases, the J end lost 0 bases, and 6 bases lay between the germline ends. The CDR3 nucleotides are TGTGCCAGCAGCTTAGCCAACTCCTACAATGAGCAGTTCTTC. Its protein is CASSLANSYNEQFF.

This clone was seen more than once but under ten times. The rearrangement links TRBV6-5 to TRBJ1-6; D possibly corresponds to TRBD1 (6 bases). The V end lost 7 bases, the J end lost 9 bases, and 10 bases lay between the germline ends. CDR1 is MNHEY, CDR2 SVGAGI, per germline. The CDR3 is made up of 12 amino acids. The CDR3 DNA sequence: TGTGCCAGCAAACAGGGAATTTCACCCCTCCACTTT. Its translation: CASKQGISPLHF.